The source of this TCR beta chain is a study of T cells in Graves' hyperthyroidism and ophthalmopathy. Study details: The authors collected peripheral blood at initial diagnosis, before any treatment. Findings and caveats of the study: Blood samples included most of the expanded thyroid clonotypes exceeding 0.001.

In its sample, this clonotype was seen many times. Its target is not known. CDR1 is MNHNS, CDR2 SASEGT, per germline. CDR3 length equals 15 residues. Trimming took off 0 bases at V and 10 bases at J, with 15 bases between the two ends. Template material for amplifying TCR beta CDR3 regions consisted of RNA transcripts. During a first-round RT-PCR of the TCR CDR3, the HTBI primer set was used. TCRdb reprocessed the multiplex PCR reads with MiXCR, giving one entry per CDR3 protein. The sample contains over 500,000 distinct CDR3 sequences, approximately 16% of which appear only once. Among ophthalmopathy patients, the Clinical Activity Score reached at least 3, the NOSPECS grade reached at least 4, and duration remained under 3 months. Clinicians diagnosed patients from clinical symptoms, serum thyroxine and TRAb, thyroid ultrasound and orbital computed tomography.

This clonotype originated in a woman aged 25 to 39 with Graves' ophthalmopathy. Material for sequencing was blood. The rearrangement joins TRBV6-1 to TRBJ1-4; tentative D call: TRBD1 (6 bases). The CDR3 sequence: CASSEASWTAGKLFF. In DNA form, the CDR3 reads TGTGCCAGCAGTGAAGCCTCGTGGACAGCTGGAAAACTGTTTTTT.